This TCR beta chain came from a study of vaccination and CD4 T cells after COVID-19. Study-level results: Nearly all convalescent vaccine-specific clones, 304 of 307, recognized only SARS-CoV-2 spike.

At the Johns Hopkins FTIC core, DNA taken from cultured CD4+ T cells was sequenced by way of the Oncomine TCR Beta short-read assay. In TCRdb, the PCR reads were re-called with MiXCR into one record per CDR3 protein. The sample records around 8,000 distinct CDR3 sequences, around 50% being singletons. Sample treatment: roughly 10-day PBMC culture with coronavirus spike peptide pools or control peptides (ViraFEST assay). Worth noting for this clonotype: Its target is unknown.

This TCR was recovered from a human donor who had recovered from COVID-19. The specimen sequenced was CD4+ T cells from blood, cultured in vitro.

CDR3 amino acids: CASRDRNQPQHF. CDR3 DNA sequence: TGTGCCAGCAGAGACAGGAATCAGCCCCAGCATTTT. The V and J genes are TRBV12-3 or TRBV12-4 and TRBJ1-5, with a weak D call TRBD1 (6 bases). The CDR3 spans 12 residues. Trimming stripped 6 bases from V and 4 bases from J, with 7 bases between.